One and the same sample provided the 16 T cell receptor beta chains below, sequenced in a study of T cell repertoires in cytomegalovirus infection. For these receptors, no antigen is known. A single record per CDR3 protein comes from TCRdb applying MiXCR to the reads. Here the sample spans over 55,000 distinct CDR3 sequences, over 20% being singletons. The source was CD8+ T cells from cultured PBMCs, collected from culture after CMV antigen stimulation. These receptor sequences come from a human donor in good health (CMV status not recorded). Some clones in this sample may be carry-over from other donors' samples.

The genes are TRBV7-6 and TRBJ2-7; 7 bases map to TRBD2. The CDR3 length is 15 residues. With V trimmed by 2 bases and J by 2 bases, 6 bases remained unmatched. Per germline, CDR1 SGHVS and CDR2 FNYEAQ. The CDR3 is CASSLTNGGTYEQYF. The CDR3 DNA reads TGTGCCAGCAGCTTAACAAACGGGGGGACCTACGAGCAGTACTTC.

This chain's CDR3 is CASSLFFRTAYGNTIYF. The CDR3 nucleotides are TGTGCCAGCAGCTTATTCTTTAGGACAGCCTACGGAAACACCATATATTTT. The chain recombines TRBV7-2 with TRBJ1-3; possibly TRBD1 for D (6 bases). Trimming stripped 2 bases from V and 4 bases from J, with 18 bases between. Germline CDR1 reads SGHTA; CDR2 reads FQGNSA. CDR3 length equals 17 residues.

This clonotype was observed at least ten times. V gene TRBV7-8 combines with J gene TRBJ2-2; TRBD1 might be the D (5 bases). Germline V gene lookup returns CDR1 SGHVS and CDR2 FQNEAQ. The CDR3 sequence is 13 residues long. The V gene lost 6 bases and the J gene lost 5 bases, with 10 bases spanning the gap. The chain's CDR3 is CASSSRVTGELFF. DNA of the CDR3: TGTGCCAGCAGTTCCAGGGTTACCGGGGAGCTGTTTTTT. Complete variable domain (other parts from reference TRBV7-8 and TRBJ2-2): GAGVSQSPRYKVAKRGQDVALRCDPISGHVSLFWYQQALGQGPEFLTYFQNEAQLDKSGLPSDRFFAERPEGSVSTLKIQRTQQEDSAVYLCASSSRVTGELFFGEGSRLTVL.

CDR3 nucleotides: TGTGCCATCAATTCAGCAGGACAAGCCAGCTATGGCTACACCTTC. The encoded protein is CAINSAGQASYGYTF. The chain uses TRBV10-3 and TRBJ1-2; tentative D call: TRBD1 (5 bases). This CDR3 has 15 residues. CDR1 ENHRY and CDR2 SYGVKD come from the germline V gene. Deletions cut 7 bases from V and 4 bases from J, with 19 bases between.

The CDR3 DNA reads as TGTGCCAGCAGCCTGCCCCCAGACAGGTTTGCGAACACCGGGGAGCTGTTTTTT. Encoded protein: CASSLPPDRFANTGELFF. The chain is built from TRBV7-2 and TRBJ2-2; weak D call: TRBD1 (6 bases). CDR1 is SGHTA, CDR2 FQGNSA, per germline. The CDR3 is 18 residues long. V was shortened by 5 bases and J by 0 bases, with 19 bases between the two germline ends.

The gene calls are TRBV7-9 and TRBJ1-5; D is uncertain. The germline gives CDR1 SEHNR, CDR2 FQNEAQ (reference sequence). This CDR3 has 17 amino acids. V was shortened by 1 base and J by 0 bases, with 13 bases between the two germline ends. In nucleotides, the CDR3 is TGTGCCAGCAGCTTAGGCGGGATCAGCGATAGCAATCAGCCCCAGCATTTT. It encodes CASSLGGISDSNQPQHF.

The chain joins TRBV15 to TRBJ2-6; maybe TRBD2 (5 bases). V lost 0 bases, J lost 1 base, and 7 bases lay in between. CDR3 length: 16 residues. Germline V lookup: CDR1 LNHNV, CDR2 YYDKDF (reference sequence). CDR3 sequence reads: CATSRDEGSGANVLTF. In nucleotides, the CDR3 is TGTGCCACCAGCAGAGATGAGGGTTCTGGGGCCAACGTCCTGACTTTC.

This clonotype showed up just a few times. V and J are TRBV7-2 and TRBJ2-5; D remains ambiguous. Germline V lookup: CDR1 SGHTA, CDR2 FQGNSA. The ends were cut back, 5 bases at V and 5 bases at J, with 15 bases in the middle. There are 14 residues in the CDR3. The DNA of the CDR3 is TGTGCCAGCAGCCCCCCGACTGAAGAGGAGACCCAGTACTTC. Translation gives CASSPPTEEETQYF.

The gene calls are TRBV7-3 and TRBJ1-1; D unclear. CDR1 SGHTA and CDR2 FQGTGA come from the germline V gene. V lost 5 bases and J lost 8, with 15 bases in between. The CDR3 has 13 amino acids. The CDR3 DNA follows: TGTGCCAGCAGCCCACTTCCCAAAGGGGAAGCTTTCTTT. It translates to CASSPLPKGEAFF.

This rearrangement joins TRBV11-2 to TRBJ2-2; D ambiguous. The V gene's germline CDR1 is SGHAT and CDR2 FQNNGV. V lost 0 bases and J lost 3, with 5 bases in between. The CDR3 has 14 residues. DNA for the CDR3: TGTGCCAGCAGCTTAGATTTGGACACCGGGGAGCTGTTTTTT. Translation: CASSLDLDTGELFF. Full variable domain (remainder filled in from reference TRBV11-2 and TRBJ2-2): EAGVAQSPRYKIIEKRQSVAFWCNPISGHATLYWYQQILGQGPKLLIQFQNNGVVDDSQLPKDRFSAERLKGVDSTLKIQPAKLEDSAVYLCASSLDLDTGELFFGEGSRLTVL.

This clonotype was observed a few times. The chain links TRBV7-2 to TRBJ2-5; 13 bases are a match to TRBD2. The germline gives CDR1 SGHTA, CDR2 FQGNSA. CDR3 length equals 15 residues. With V trimmed by 9 bases and J by 2 bases, 6 bases remained unmatched. DNA for the CDR3: TGTGCCAGTGGACTAGCGGGGGCCACACAAGAGACCCAGTACTTC. This translates into CASGLAGATQETQYF.

This clonotype has a count of ten or more. This rearrangement joins TRBV6-2 or TRBV6-3 to TRBJ2-2; D is undetermined. CDR3 length equals 12 residues. The germline V and J ends were trimmed by 6 bases and 5 bases, with 7 bases remaining between them. CDR1 and CDR2 (germline): MNHEY, SVGEGT. The DNA of the CDR3 is TGTGCCAGCAGCCTAGGTACCGGGGAGCTGTTTTTT. This codes for CASSLGTGELFF.

The chain combines TRBV7-2 with TRBJ1-6; D ambiguous. V was trimmed by 0 bases and J by 7 bases, leaving 16 bases between them. The CDR3 is made up of 17 amino acids. The V gene's germline CDR1 is SGHTA and CDR2 FQGNSA. Here the CDR3 reads CASSLALGPGKNSPLHF. The CDR3 DNA reads TGTGCCAGCAGCTTAGCGCTCGGGCCGGGGAAGAATTCACCCCTCCACTTT.

This clonotype has more than one count but fewer than ten. A much bigger clone sits one base away, suggesting this may be a read error. DNA for the CDR3: TGTGCCAGCAGCTCCCTACCTACGGCGACTCCTAACGCTGAAGCTTTCTTT. Its translation: CASSSLPTATPNAEAFF. The rearrangement uses TRBV7-8 and TRBJ1-1; D not resolved. V was clipped by 4 bases and J by 6 bases, with 24 bases between them. CDR1 is SGHVS and CDR2 is FQNEAQ in the germline V gene. The CDR3 consists of 17 residues.

This chain connects TRBV4-1 to TRBJ2-2; D unresolved. The CDR3 runs to 16 residues. Germline values: CDR1 MGHRA, CDR2 YSYEKL. Trimming stripped 4 bases from V and 5 bases from J, with 17 bases between. The CDR3 region is CASSLSGRCRTGELFF. CDR3 DNA sequence: TGCGCCAGCAGCCTCTCCGGGCGGTGTCGGACCGGGGAGCTGTTTTTT.

The chain combines TRBV28 with TRBJ1-5; D is unresolved. Germline V gene data show CDR1 as MDHEN and CDR2 as SYDVKM. V shed 6 bases and J shed 3 bases, with 15 bases lying between them. The length of the CDR3 is 15 residues. CDR3 in amino acids: CASSTSDGYNQPQHF. CDR3 nucleotide sequence: TGTGCCAGCAGCACCAGTGACGGCTACAATCAGCCCCAGCATTTT.